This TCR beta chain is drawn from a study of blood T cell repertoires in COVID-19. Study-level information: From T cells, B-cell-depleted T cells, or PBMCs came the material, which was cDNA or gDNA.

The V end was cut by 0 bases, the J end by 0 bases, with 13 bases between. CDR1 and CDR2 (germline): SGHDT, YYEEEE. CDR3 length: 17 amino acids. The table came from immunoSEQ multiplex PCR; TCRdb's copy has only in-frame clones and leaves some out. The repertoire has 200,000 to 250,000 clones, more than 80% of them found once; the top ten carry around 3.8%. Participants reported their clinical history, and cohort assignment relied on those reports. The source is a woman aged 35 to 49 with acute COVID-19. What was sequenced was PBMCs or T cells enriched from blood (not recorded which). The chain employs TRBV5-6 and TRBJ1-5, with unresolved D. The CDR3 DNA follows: TGTGCCAGCAGCTTGGGTCTACAGAGTTATAGCAATCAGCCCCAGCATTTT. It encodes CASSLGLQSYSNQPQHF.